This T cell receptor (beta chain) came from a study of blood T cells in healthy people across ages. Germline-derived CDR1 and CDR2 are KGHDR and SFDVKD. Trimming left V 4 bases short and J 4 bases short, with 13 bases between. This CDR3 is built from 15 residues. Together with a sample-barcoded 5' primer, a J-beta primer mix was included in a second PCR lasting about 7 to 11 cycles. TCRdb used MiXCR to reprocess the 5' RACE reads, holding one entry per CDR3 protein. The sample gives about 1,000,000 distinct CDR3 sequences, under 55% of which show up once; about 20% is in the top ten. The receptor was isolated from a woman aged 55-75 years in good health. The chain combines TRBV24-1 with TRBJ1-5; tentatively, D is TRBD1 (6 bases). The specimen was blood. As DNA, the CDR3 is TGTGCCACCAGTGAAGAGACAGGTCCTAATCAGCCCCAGCATTTT. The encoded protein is CATSEETGPNQPQHF.